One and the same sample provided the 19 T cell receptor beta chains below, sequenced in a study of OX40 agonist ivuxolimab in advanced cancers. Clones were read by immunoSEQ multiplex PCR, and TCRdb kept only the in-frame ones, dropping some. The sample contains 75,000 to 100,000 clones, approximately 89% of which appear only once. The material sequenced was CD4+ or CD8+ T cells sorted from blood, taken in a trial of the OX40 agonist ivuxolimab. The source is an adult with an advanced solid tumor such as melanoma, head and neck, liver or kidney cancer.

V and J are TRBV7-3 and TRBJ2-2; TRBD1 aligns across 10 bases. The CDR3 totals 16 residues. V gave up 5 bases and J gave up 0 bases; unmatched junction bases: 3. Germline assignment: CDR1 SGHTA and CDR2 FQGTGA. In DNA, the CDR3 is TGTGCCAGCAGCCTCGGACAGGGGGCGAACACCGGGGAGCTGTTTTTT. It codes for CASSLGQGANTGELFF. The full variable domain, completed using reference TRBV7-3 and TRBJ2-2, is GAGVSQTPSNKVTEKGKYVELRCDPISGHTALYWYRQSLGQGPEFLIYFQGTGAADDSGLPNDRFFAVRPEGSVSTLKIQRTERGDSAVYLCASSLGQGANTGELFFGEGSRLTVL.

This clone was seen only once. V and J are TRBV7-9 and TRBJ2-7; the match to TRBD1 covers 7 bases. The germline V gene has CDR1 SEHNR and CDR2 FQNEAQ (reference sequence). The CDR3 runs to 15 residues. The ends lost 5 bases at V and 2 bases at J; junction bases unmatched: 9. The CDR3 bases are TGTGCCAGCAGCCTGGCAGGGGGTGTCCCCTACGAGCAGTACTTC. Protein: CASSLAGGVPYEQYF.

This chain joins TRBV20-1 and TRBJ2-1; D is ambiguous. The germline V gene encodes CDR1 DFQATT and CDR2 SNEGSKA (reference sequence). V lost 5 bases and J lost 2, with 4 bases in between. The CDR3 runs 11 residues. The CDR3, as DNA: TGCAGTGCTCTAACCTACAATGAGCAGTTCTTC. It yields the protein CSALTYNEQFF.

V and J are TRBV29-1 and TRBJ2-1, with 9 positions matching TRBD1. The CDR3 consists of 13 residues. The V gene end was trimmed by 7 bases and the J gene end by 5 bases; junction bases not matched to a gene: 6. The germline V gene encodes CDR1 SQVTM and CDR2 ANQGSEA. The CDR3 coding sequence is TGCAGCGGGGGGGGACAGGGCCACAATGAGCAGTTCTTC. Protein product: CSGGGQGHNEQFF.

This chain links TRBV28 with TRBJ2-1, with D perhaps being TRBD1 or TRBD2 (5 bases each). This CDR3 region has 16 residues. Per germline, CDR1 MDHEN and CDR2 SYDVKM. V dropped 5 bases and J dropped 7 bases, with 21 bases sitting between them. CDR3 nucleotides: TGTGCCAGCAGTCCCTGGGGGATCCCGGAAAGAAATGAGCAGTTCTTC. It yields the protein CASSPWGIPERNEQFF.

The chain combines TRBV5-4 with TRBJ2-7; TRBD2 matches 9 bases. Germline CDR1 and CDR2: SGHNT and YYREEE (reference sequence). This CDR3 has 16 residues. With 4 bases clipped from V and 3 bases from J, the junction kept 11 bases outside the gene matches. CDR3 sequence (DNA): TGTGCCAGCAGCCCGGGAGGTAGCGGGAGAAACTACGAGCAGTACTTC. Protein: CASSPGGSGRNYEQYF. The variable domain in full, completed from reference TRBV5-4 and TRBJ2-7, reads ETGVTQSPTHLIKTRGQQVTLRCSSQSGHNTVSWYQQALGQGPQFIFQYYREEENGRGNFPPRFSGLQFPNYSSELNVNALELDDSALYLCASSPGGSGRNYEQYFGPGTRLTVT.

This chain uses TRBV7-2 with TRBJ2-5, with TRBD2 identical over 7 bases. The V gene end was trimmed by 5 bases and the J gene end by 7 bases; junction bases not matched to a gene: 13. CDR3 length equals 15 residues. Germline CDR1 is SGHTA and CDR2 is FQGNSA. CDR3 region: CASSPRLAVDGTQYF. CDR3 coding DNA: TGTGCCAGCAGCCCCCGGCTAGCGGTGGATGGGACCCAGTACTTC.

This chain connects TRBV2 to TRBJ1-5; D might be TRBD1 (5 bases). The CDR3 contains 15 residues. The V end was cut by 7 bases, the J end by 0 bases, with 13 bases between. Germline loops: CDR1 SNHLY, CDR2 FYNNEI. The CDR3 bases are TGTGCCAGCACTCAGGGTCGGGGTAGCAATCAGCCCCAGCATTTT. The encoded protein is CASTQGRGSNQPQHF.

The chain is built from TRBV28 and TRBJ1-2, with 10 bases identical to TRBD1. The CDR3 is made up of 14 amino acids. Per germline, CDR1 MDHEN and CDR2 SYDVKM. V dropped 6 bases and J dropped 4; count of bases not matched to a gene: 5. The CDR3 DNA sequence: TGTGCCAGCAGGACAGGGGGCAGGAGCTATGGCTACACCTTC. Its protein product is CASRTGGRSYGYTF.

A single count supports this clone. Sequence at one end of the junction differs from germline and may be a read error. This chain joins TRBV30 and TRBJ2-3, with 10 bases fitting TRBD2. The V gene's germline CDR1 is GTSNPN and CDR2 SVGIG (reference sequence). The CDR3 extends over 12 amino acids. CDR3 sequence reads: CAWSVSSSGRWF. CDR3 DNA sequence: TGTGCCTGGAGTGTATCGAGTAGCGGGAGGTGGTTT.

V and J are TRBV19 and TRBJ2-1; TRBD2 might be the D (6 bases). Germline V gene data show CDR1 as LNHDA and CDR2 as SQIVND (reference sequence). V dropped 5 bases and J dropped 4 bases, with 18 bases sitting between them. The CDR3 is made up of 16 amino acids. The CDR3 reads CASSPSEGLEYNEQFF. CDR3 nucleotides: TGTGCCAGTAGTCCTTCGGAGGGTTTAGAGTACAATGAGCAGTTCTTC.

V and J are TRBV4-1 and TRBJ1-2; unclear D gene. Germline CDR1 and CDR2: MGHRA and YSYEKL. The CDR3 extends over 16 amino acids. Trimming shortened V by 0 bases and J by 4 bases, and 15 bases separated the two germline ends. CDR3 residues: CASSQEETSNSYGYTF. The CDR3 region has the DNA TGCGCCAGCAGCCAAGAGGAAACATCAAACAGCTATGGCTACACCTTC.

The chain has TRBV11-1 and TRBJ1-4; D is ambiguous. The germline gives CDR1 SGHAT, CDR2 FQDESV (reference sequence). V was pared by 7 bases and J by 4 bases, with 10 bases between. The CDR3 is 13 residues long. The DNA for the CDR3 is TGTGCCAGCAATGGACGGCATAATGAAAAACTGTTTTTT. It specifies CASNGRHNEKLFF.

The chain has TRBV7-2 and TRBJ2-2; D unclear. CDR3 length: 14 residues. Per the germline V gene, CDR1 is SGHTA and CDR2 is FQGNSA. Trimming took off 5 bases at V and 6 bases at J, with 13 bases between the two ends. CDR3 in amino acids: CASSPLSGPGELFF. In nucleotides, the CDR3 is TGTGCCAGCAGCCCCTTGTCCGGGCCCGGGGAGCTGTTTTTT.

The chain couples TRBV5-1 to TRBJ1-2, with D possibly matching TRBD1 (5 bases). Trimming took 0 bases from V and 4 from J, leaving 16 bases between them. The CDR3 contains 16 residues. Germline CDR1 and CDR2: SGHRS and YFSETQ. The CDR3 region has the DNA TGCGCCAGCAGCTTGGCCAACGGGGGTGTCGGCTATGGCTACACCTTC. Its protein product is CASSLANGGVGYGYTF. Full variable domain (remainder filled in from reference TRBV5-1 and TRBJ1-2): KAGVTQTPRYLIKTRGQQVTLSCSPISGHRSVSWYQQTPGQGLQFLFEYFSETQRNKGNFPGRFSGRQFSNSRSEMNVSTLELGDSALYLCASSLANGGVGYGYTFGSGTRLTVV.

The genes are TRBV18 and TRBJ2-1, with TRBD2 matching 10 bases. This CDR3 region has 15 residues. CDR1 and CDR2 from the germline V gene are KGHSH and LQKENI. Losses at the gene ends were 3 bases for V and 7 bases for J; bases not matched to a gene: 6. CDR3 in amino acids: CASSPLAGVWNEQFF. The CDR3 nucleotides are TGTGCCAGCTCACCCCTAGCGGGAGTGTGGAATGAGCAGTTCTTC.

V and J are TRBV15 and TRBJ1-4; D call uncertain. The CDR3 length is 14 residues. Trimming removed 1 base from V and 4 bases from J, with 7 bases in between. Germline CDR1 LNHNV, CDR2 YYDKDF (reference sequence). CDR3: CATSRGQLNEKLFF. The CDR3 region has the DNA TGTGCCACCAGCAGAGGTCAACTTAATGAAAAACTGTTTTTT.

The CDR3 nucleotides read TGCGCCAGCAGCCTACAGGGTGATCAGCCCCAGCATTTT. Protein product: CASSLQGDQPQHF. V usage is TRBV5-1 and J usage is TRBJ1-5; TRBD1 is a possible D gene (6 bases). CDR1 is SGHRS and CDR2 is YFSETQ in the germline V gene. Trimming pared 4 bases from V and 5 bases from J, leaving 10 bases between. The length of the CDR3 is 13 residues.

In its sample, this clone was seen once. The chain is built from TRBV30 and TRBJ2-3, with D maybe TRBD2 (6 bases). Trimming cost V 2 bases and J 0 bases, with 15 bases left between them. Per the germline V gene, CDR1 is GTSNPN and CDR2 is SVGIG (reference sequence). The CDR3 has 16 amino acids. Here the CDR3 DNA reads TGTGCCTGGAGTCTGGCGGAGACTAGAAGCACAGATACGCAGTATTTT. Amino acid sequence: CAWSLAETRSTDTQYF.